One and the same sample provided the 29 T cell receptor beta chains below, sequenced in a study of neurological immune-mediated disorders. Each CDR3 protein gets one entry after TCRdb re-called the 5' RACE reads with MiXCR. Of about 55,000 distinct CDR3 sequences listed, about 4.2% were seen once; the top ten hold roughly 2%. Sequenced input: CD4+ T cells from blood. These receptors were collected from a woman in her forties with multiple sclerosis.

At least ten counts were recorded for this clonotype. The genes are TRBV3-1 and TRBJ1-2, with D perhaps TRBD1 (5 bases). V was pared by 4 bases and J by 6 bases, with 18 bases between. CDR3 length: 15 amino acids. Germline-derived CDR1 and CDR2 are LGHDT and YNNKEL (reference sequence). The CDR3 DNA reads TGTGCCAGCAGCCCGATCCCTCGCCGGGGCGATGGCTACACCTTC. Translating gives CASSPIPRRGDGYTF.

In its sample, this clonotype was seen many times. The rearrangement links TRBV20-1 to TRBJ1-1, with 8 positions matching TRBD1. This CDR3 contains 13 residues. J lost 5 bases, V lost 5 bases, and 7 bases had no gene match. Per germline, CDR1 DFQATT and CDR2 SNEGSKA (reference sequence). CDR3: CSAHGQGGTEAFF. The CDR3 DNA is TGCAGTGCTCATGGACAGGGAGGGACTGAAGCTTTCTTT.

This clonotype was observed at least ten times. The chain links TRBV6-5 to TRBJ2-4, with D tentatively TRBD2 (5 bases). The CDR3 totals 14 residues. Trimming removed 7 bases from V and 9 bases from J, with 19 bases in between. In germline, CDR1 is MNHEY, CDR2 SVGAGI. CDR3: CASTNGLSGGIQYF. The CDR3 bases are TGTGCCAGCACCAACGGGCTCTCAGGAGGCATTCAGTACTTC.

This clonotype has a count of ten or more. The rearrangement joins TRBV18 to TRBJ1-3, with no clear D. Germline V gene lookup returns CDR1 KGHSH and CDR2 LQKENI. The V end was cut by 3 bases, the J end by 0 bases, with 12 bases between. The CDR3 is 16 amino acids. The CDR3 DNA reads as TGTGCCAGCTCACCCCAGGTCTCCTCCTCTGGAAACACCATATATTTT. The encoded protein is CASSPQVSSSGNTIYF.

This clonotype was detected many times. This chain joins TRBV18 and TRBJ1-2; D is uncertain. CDR3 size: 13 residues. V lost 6 bases and J lost 8, with 16 bases in between. Germline assignment: CDR1 KGHSH and CDR2 LQKENI. CDR3 in amino acids: CASSPIGLGGYTF. The CDR3 nucleotides are TGTGCCAGCTCCCCCATAGGTTTGGGCGGCTACACCTTC.

This clonotype was found many times. This rearrangement joins TRBV5-1 to TRBJ1-2; 9 bases agree with TRBD1. The germline CDR1 and CDR2 sequences are SGHRS and YFSETQ. The CDR3 loop spans 12 amino acids. The J segment lost 6 bases and the V segment lost 3 bases, leaving 0 bases of the junction unmatched. As DNA, the CDR3 is TGCGCCAGCAGCTGGGACAGGGATGGCTACACCTTC. This sequence encodes CASSWDRDGYTF.

This clonotype showed up many times. This CDR3 reads CASSFEGGTDYGYTF. The CDR3 DNA reads TGCGCCAGCAGCTTTGAGGGGGGGACAGACTATGGCTACACCTTC. This sequence joins TRBV5-1 and TRBJ1-2; 7 bases are a match to TRBD1. V trimming: 2 bases; J trimming: 3 bases; junction bases outside the gene matches: 7. Germline V CDR1 and CDR2: SGHRS, YFSETQ. The CDR3 loop spans 15 amino acids.

This clonotype was seen many times. This sequence joins TRBV6-5 and TRBJ1-2, with a tentative D call TRBD1 (6 bases). V lost 2 bases to trimming and J lost 9 bases, with 16 bases between them. CDR3 length: 14 residues. From germline, CDR1 is MNHEY and CDR2 SVGAGI. The CDR3 loop is CASSYQGFRGRYTF. CDR3 coding DNA: TGTGCCAGCAGTTACCAAGGATTCAGGGGTCGCTACACCTTC.

This clonotype was found many times. V and J are TRBV9 and TRBJ2-7, with D uncertain. In germline, CDR1 is SGDLS, CDR2 YYNGEE. This CDR3 is built from 14 residues. The V end was cut by 4 bases, the J end by 0 bases, with 11 bases between. The CDR3 loop is CASSYSIGSYEQYF. The CDR3 DNA sequence: TGTGCCAGCAGCTACTCGATCGGCTCCTACGAGCAGTACTTC.

This clonotype was found many times. The chain couples TRBV27 to TRBJ2-7; 15 nucleotides agree with TRBD2. Trimming removed 5 bases from V and 4 bases from J; junction bases left unmatched: 3. The CDR3 contains 15 residues. Germline values: CDR1 MNHEY, CDR2 SMNVEV (reference sequence). The CDR3 bases are TGTGCCAGCAGTAGGACTAGCGGGGGGGCTTACGAGCAGTACTTC. Translated: CASSRTSGGAYEQYF.

Many counts were recorded for this clonotype. V gene TRBV10-3 combines with J gene TRBJ1-1, with D unclear. Germline lookup yields CDR1 ENHRY and CDR2 SYGVKD. This CDR3 region has 13 residues. Trimming took 7 bases from V and 2 from J, leaving 11 bases between them. The CDR3 DNA reads as TGTGCCATCAAAAGTCGGGAAAACACTGAAGCTTTCTTT. Encoded protein: CAIKSRENTEAFF.

This clonotype was found many times. V gene TRBV7-9 combines with J gene TRBJ1-4, with D uncertain. This CDR3 spans 16 amino acids. CDR1 is SEHNR, CDR2 FQNEAQ, per germline (reference sequence). V shed 5 bases and J shed 7 bases, with 20 bases lying between them. The CDR3 protein is CASSPLSGRAFEKLFF. DNA for the CDR3: TGTGCCAGCAGCCCGTTATCGGGAAGGGCTTTTGAAAAACTGTTTTTT.

The table lists this clonotype with many counts. The chain recombines TRBV18 with TRBJ1-5; 7 bases agree with TRBD1. The CDR3 consists of 16 residues. Trimming removed 4 bases from V and 1 base from J; junction bases left unmatched: 7. Looked up from germline, CDR1 is KGHSH and CDR2 is LQKENI. CDR3 in DNA: TGTGCCAGCTCACTACAGACAGGGCAAAGCAATCAGCCCCAGCATTTT. Its translation is CASSLQTGQSNQPQHF. Full variable domain (missing parts from reference TRBV18 and TRBJ1-5): NAGVMQNPRHLVRRRGQEARLRCSPMKGHSHVYWYRQLPEEGLKFMVYLQKENIIDESGMPKERFSAEFPKEGPSILRIQQVVRGDSAAYFCASSLQTGQSNQPQHFGDGTRLSIL.

This clonotype has ten or more counts. The chain employs TRBV5-5 and TRBJ1-1; D is uncertain. From germline, CDR1 is SGHKS and CDR2 YYEKEE (reference sequence). Trimming left V 3 bases short and J 10 bases short, with 16 bases between. The CDR3 spans 13 residues. The CDR3: CASSSPSSRLAFF. DNA for the CDR3: TGTGCCAGCAGCTCACCATCCTCCCGGCTAGCTTTCTTT.

In this sample, this clonotype turned up many times. The chain carries TRBV7-9 and TRBJ2-7, with a weak D call TRBD2 (6 bases). CDR1 and CDR2 (germline): SEHNR, FQNEAQ (reference sequence). The CDR3 consists of 16 residues. The ends were cut back, 5 bases at V and 6 bases at J, with 23 bases in the middle. The CDR3 region has the DNA TGTGCCAGCAGCCCAACCCCTCTGGAGGGTGCGATCGAGCAGTACTTC. Protein: CASSPTPLEGAIEQYF.

This clonotype was observed at least ten times. This chain joins TRBV5-1 and TRBJ1-6; 7 nucleotides agree with TRBD1. The CDR3 has 19 amino acids. Germline CDR1 SGHRS, CDR2 YFSETQ. V lost 0 bases to trimming and J lost 6 bases; unmatched junction nucleotides: 15. DNA for the CDR3: TGCGCCAGCAGCTTGGGGCCAGGGGGAAACAGAGGCCTTAATTCACCCCTCCACTTT. Translated, it gives CASSLGPGGNRGLNSPLHF.

This clonotype has ten or more counts. CDR3 in amino acids: CASSLVAANTGELFF. The CDR3 DNA reads as TGCGCCAGCAGCTTGGTGGCAGCGAACACCGGGGAGCTGTTTTTT. The gene calls are TRBV5-1 and TRBJ2-2; unclear D gene. The CDR3 consists of 15 residues. The germline CDR1 and CDR2 sequences are SGHRS and YFSETQ. Trimming removed 0 bases from V and 0 bases from J, with 6 bases in between. Drawing the rest from reference TRBV5-1 and TRBJ2-2, the complete variable domain is KAGVTQTPRYLIKTRGQQVTLSCSPISGHRSVSWYQQTPGQGLQFLFEYFSETQRNKGNFPGRFSGRQFSNSRSEMNVSTLELGDSALYLCASSLVAANTGELFFGEGSRLTVL.

This clonotype was seen many times. This chain links TRBV5-1 with TRBJ2-7; tentatively, D is TRBD1 or TRBD2 (5 bases each). The V gene lost 3 bases and the J gene lost 4 bases, with 17 bases spanning the gap. Germline loops: CDR1 SGHRS, CDR2 YFSETQ. CDR3 length: 15 residues. This CDR3 reads CASSYGTSGAYEQYF. The CDR3 DNA reads TGCGCCAGCAGCTACGGGACGTCTGGTGCTTACGAGCAGTACTTC.

This clonotype was counted ten times or more. The gene calls are TRBV13 and TRBJ2-3; maybe TRBD2 (6 bases). The CDR3 runs to 15 residues. CDR1 and CDR2 from the germline V gene are PRHDT and FYEKMQ (reference sequence). Trimming shortened V by 3 bases and J by 6 bases, and 16 bases separated the two germline ends. The CDR3 loop reads CASSFGRGTGDTQYF. The DNA for the CDR3 is TGTGCCAGCAGCTTTGGCCGGGGGACCGGGGATACGCAGTATTTT.

The sample holds many counts of this clonotype. V gene TRBV6-5 combines with J gene TRBJ1-6; D gene unclear. Germline loops: CDR1 MNHEY, CDR2 SVGAGI. The CDR3 contains 15 residues. V lost 3 bases to trimming and J lost 3 bases, with 9 bases between them. CDR3 bases: TGTGCCAGCAGTTATGGATCAAACTATAATTCACCCCTCCACTTT. It yields the protein CASSYGSNYNSPLHF.

There are many counts of this clonotype. V gene TRBV6-5 combines with J gene TRBJ1-1; D remains unclear. The CDR3 consists of 13 residues. Germline V CDR1 and CDR2: MNHEY, SVGAGI. V was pared by 4 bases and J by 0 bases, with 6 bases between. The CDR3 sequence is CASSSRLNTEAFF. DNA for the CDR3: TGTGCCAGCAGTTCAAGATTGAACACTGAAGCTTTCTTT.

This clonotype was detected many times. The V and J genes are TRBV7-9 and TRBJ1-4, with D possibly being TRBD1 (6 bases). V was shortened by 4 bases and J by 1 base, with 10 bases between the two germline ends. From germline, CDR1 is SEHNR and CDR2 FQNEAQ (reference sequence). This CDR3 has 15 residues. The CDR3 protein is CASSWRRGTNEKLFF. In DNA form, the CDR3 reads TGTGCCAGCAGCTGGCGCAGGGGAACTAATGAAAAACTGTTTTTT.

This clonotype appeared many times. The gene calls are TRBV5-1 and TRBJ1-1; 11 bases line up with TRBD1. Germline lookup yields CDR1 SGHRS and CDR2 YFSETQ. The CDR3 runs 13 residues. V lost 0 bases and J lost 11; bases outside the gene matches: 3. CDR3 loop: CASSLGGQGDAFF. In DNA, the CDR3 is TGCGCCAGCAGCTTGGGGGGACAGGGGGACGCTTTCTTT. Using reference TRBV5-1 and TRBJ1-1 for the parts outside the CDR3, the full variable domain is KAGVTQTPRYLIKTRGQQVTLSCSPISGHRSVSWYQQTPGQGLQFLFEYFSETQRNKGNFPGRFSGRQFSNSRSEMNVSTLELGDSALYLCASSLGGQGDAFFGQGTRLTVV.

At least ten counts were recorded for this clonotype. The chain is built from TRBV25-1 and TRBJ2-1; tentatively, D is TRBD1 or TRBD2 (5 bases each). CDR3 length: 16 residues. Germline CDR1 is MGHDK and CDR2 is SYGVNS. The ends were cut back, 4 bases at V and 0 bases at J, with 13 bases in the middle. CDR3 DNA sequence: TGTGCCAGCAGTGTTAGCCGGGGCAGCTCCTACAATGAGCAGTTCTTC. Protein sequence: CASSVSRGSSYNEQFF.

This clonotype was seen many times. The CDR3 region has the DNA TGTGCCAGCAGCCTCCGGAATGAAAAACTGTTTTTT. It encodes CASSLRNEKLFF. The chain combines TRBV3-1 with TRBJ1-4; D gene unclear. V lost 4 bases to trimming and J lost 5 bases, with 5 bases between them. CDR1 is LGHDT and CDR2 is YNNKEL in the germline V gene (reference sequence). CDR3 length: 12 residues.

This clonotype came up many times. The chain has TRBV28 and TRBJ1-5; D is unresolved. With 3 bases removed from V and 7 bases from J, the gap between germline ends came to 7 bases. Germline CDR1 MDHEN, CDR2 SYDVKM. The CDR3 runs 12 residues. CDR3 region: CASSLADQPQHF. The CDR3 DNA sequence: TGTGCCAGCAGTTTGGCGGACCAGCCCCAGCATTTT.

The table lists this clonotype with many counts. The J gene is TRBJ1-2, the V gene TRBV20-1; D perhaps matches TRBD1 (6 bases). CDR1 is DFQATT and CDR2 is SNEGSKA in the germline V gene (reference sequence). V lost 3 bases to trimming and J lost 5 bases, with 19 bases between them. This CDR3 contains 15 residues. The CDR3: CSASRGDTNFYGYTF. In nucleotides, the CDR3 is TGCAGTGCTAGTCGTGGGGACACTAACTTTTATGGCTACACCTTC.

This clonotype was counted ten times or more. The rearrangement links TRBV6-5 to TRBJ1-6; the D is unclear. Germline lookup yields CDR1 MNHEY and CDR2 SVGAGI. The CDR3 is 15 residues long. V gave up 0 bases and J gave up 6 bases, with 9 bases separating them. In nucleotides, the CDR3 is TGTGCCAGCAGTTACTCGAAGGCTTCTAATTCACCCCTCCACTTT. The encoded protein is CASSYSKASNSPLHF.

The sample holds many counts of this clonotype. The chain couples TRBV7-2 to TRBJ2-7; 10 nucleotides agree with TRBD1. CDR3 length: 18 amino acids. The V gene end was trimmed by 5 bases and the J gene end by 2 bases; junction bases not matched to a gene: 15. Germline CDR1 is SGHTA and CDR2 is FQGNSA. The CDR3 sequence: CASSPEPGQGHLPYEQYF. CDR3 in DNA: TGTGCCAGCAGCCCAGAACCGGGACAGGGGCACCTCCCCTACGAGCAGTACTTC.